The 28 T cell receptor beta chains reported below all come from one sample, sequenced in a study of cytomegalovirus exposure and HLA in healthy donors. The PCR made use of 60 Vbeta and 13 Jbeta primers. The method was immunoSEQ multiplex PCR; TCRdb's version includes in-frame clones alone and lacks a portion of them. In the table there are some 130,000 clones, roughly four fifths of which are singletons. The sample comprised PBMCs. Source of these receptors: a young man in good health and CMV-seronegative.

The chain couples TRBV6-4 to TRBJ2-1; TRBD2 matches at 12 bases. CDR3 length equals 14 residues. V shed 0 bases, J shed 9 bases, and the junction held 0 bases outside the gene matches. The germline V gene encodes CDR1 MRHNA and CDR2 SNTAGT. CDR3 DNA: TGTGCCAGCAGTGACTCACTAGCGGGAGGTGAGCAGTTCTTC. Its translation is CASSDSLAGGEQFF.

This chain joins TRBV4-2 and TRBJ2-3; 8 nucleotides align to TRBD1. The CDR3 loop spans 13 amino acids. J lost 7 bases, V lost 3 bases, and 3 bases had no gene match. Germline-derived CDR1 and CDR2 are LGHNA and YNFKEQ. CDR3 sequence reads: CASSHDRGNTQYF. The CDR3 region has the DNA TGTGCCAGCAGCCACGACAGGGGAAATACGCAGTATTTT.

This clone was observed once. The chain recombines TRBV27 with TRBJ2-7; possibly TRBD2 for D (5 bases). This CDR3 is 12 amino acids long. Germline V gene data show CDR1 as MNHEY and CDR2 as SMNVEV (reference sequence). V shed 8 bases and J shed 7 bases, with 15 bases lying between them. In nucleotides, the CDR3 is TGTGCCAGCGCTGGGCCCGGGGTGGAGCAGTACTTC. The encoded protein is CASAGPGVEQYF.

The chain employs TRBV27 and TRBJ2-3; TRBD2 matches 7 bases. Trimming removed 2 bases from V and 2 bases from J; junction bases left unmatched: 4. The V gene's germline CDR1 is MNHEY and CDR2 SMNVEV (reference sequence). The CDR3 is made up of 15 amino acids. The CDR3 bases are TGTGCCAGCAGTTTAGGGGGAGGGTACACAGATACGCAGTATTTT. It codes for CASSLGGGYTDTQYF.

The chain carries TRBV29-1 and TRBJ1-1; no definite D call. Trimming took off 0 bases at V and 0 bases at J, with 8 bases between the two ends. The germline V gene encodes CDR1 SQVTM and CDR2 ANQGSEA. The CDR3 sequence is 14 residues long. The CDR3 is CSVEETSMNTEAFF. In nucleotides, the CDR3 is TGCAGCGTTGAAGAAACCAGTATGAACACTGAAGCTTTCTTT. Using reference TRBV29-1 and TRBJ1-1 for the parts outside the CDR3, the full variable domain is SAVISQKPSRDICQRGTSLTIQCQVDSQVTMMFWYRQQPGQSLTLIATANQGSEATYESGFVIDKFPISRPNLTFSTLTVSNMSPEDSSIYLCSVEETSMNTEAFFGQGTRLTVV.

The CDR3 bases are TGCAGCGTTGCCGGGACTAGCGGGACCATCTACAATGAGCAGTTCTTC. Translation: CSVAGTSGTIYNEQFF. This sequence joins TRBV29-1 and TRBJ2-1, with 13 bases that match TRBD2. Germline CDR1 and CDR2: SQVTM and ANQGSEA. V gave up 4 bases and J gave up 3 bases; unmatched junction bases: 6. This CDR3 contains 16 residues.

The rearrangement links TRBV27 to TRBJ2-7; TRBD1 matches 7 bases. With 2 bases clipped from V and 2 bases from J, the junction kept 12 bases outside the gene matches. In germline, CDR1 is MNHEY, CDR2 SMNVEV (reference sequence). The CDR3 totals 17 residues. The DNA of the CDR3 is TGTGCCAGCAGTTTAAAGGGACAGACCCTAGTACCCTACGAGCAGTACTTC. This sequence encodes CASSLKGQTLVPYEQYF.

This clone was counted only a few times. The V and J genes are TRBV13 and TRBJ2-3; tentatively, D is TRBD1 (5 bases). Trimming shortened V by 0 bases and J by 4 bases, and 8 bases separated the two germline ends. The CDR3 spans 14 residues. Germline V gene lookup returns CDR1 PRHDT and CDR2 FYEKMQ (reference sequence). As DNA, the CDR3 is TGTGCCAGCAGCTTAGGAAGGGGCGCAGATACGCAGTATTTT. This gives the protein CASSLGRGADTQYF.

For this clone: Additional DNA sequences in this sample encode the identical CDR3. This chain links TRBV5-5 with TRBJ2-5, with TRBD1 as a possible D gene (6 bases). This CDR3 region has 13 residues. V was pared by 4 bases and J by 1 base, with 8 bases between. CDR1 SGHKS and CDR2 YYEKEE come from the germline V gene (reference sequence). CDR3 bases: TGTGCCAGCAGCCCGGACAGCCAAGAGACCCAGTACTTC. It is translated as CASSPDSQETQYF. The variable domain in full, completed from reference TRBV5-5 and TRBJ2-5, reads DAGVTQSPTHLIKTRGQQVTLRCSPISGHKSVSWYQQVLGQGPQFIFQYYEKEERGRGNFPDRFSARQFPNYSSELNVNALLLGDSALYLCASSPDSQETQYFGPGTRLLVL.

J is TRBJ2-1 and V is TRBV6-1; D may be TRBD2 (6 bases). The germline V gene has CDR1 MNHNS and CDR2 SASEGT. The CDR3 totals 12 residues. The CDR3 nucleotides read TGTAGTGCGGGAAGCTCCTACAATGAGCAGTTCTTC. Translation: CSAGSSYNEQFF.

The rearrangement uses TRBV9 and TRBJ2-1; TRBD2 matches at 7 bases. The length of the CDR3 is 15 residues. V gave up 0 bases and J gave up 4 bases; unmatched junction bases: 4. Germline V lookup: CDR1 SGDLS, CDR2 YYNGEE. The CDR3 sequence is CASSVAEGGYNEQFF. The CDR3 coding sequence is TGTGCCAGCAGCGTAGCGGAGGGAGGGTACAATGAGCAGTTCTTC. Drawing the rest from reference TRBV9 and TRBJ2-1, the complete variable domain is DSGVTQTPKHLITATGQRVTLRCSPRSGDLSVYWYQQSLDQGLQFLIQYYNGEERAKGNILERFSAQQFPDLHSELNLSSLELGDSALYFCASSVAEGGYNEQFFGPGTRLTVL.

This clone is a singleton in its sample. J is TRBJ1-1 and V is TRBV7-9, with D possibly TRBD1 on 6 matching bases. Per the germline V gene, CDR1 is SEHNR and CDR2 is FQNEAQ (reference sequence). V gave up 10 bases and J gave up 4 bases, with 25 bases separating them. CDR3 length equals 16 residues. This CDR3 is CAIPPAGAFVVTEAFF. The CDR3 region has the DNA TGTGCCATCCCCCCCGCAGGGGCTTTTGTTGTCACTGAAGCTTTCTTT.

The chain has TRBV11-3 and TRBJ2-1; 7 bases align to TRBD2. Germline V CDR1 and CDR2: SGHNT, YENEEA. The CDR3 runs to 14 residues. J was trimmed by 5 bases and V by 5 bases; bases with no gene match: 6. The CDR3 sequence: CASSPGGRDNEQFF. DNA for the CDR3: TGTGCCAGCAGCCCGGGGGGACGGGACAATGAGCAGTTCTTC.

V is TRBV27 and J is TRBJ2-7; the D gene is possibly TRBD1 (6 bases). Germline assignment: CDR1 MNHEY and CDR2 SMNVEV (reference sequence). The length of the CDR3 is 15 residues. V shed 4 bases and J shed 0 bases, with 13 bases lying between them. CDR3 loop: CASSSRTAISYEQYF. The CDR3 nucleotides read TGTGCCAGCAGTTCCAGGACAGCCATCTCCTACGAGCAGTACTTC.

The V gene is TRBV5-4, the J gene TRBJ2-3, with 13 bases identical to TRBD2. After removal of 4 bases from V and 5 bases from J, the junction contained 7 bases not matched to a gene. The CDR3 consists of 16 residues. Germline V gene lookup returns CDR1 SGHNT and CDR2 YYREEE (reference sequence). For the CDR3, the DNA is TGTGCCAGCAGCCCAGGACTAGCGGGAGCGGAAGATACGCAGTATTTT. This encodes CASSPGLAGAEDTQYF.

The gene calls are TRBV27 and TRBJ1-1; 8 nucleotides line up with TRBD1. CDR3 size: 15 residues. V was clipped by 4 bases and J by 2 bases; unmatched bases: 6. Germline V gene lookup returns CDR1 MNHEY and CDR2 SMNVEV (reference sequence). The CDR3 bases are TGTGCCAGCAGTTCCAAACAGGGGGGAAACACTGAAGCTTTCTTT. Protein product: CASSSKQGGNTEAFF.

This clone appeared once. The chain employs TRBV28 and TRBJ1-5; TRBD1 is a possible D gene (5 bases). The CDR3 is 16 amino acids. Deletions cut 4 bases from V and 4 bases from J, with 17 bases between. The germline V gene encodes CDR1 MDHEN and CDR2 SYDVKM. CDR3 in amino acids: CASSSSLGGENQPQHF. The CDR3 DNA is TGTGCCAGCAGTTCGTCTCTCGGGGGGGAGAATCAGCCCCAGCATTTT.

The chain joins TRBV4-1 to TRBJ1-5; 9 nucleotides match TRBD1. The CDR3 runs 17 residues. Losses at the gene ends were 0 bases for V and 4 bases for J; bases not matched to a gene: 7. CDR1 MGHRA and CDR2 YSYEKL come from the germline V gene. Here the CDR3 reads CASSQDSGTGTNQPQHF. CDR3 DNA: TGCGCCAGCAGCCAAGATAGCGGGACAGGGACAAATCAGCCCCAGCATTTT.

The CDR3 DNA is TGTGCCAGCTCACTAACCGGGACAGATGAAAAACTGTTTTTT. Residues: CASSLTGTDEKLFF. The rearrangement uses TRBV18 and TRBJ1-4; 7 nucleotides line up with TRBD1. Germline CDR1 is KGHSH and CDR2 is LQKENI. Germline trimming cut 4 bases from V and 6 bases from J; bases unmatched to any gene: 5. The CDR3 extends over 14 amino acids.

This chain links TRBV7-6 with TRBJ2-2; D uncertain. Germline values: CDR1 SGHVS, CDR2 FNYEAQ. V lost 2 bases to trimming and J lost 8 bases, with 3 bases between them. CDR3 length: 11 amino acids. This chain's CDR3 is CASSLPGELFF. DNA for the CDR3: TGTGCCAGCAGCTTACCAGGGGAGCTGTTTTTT.

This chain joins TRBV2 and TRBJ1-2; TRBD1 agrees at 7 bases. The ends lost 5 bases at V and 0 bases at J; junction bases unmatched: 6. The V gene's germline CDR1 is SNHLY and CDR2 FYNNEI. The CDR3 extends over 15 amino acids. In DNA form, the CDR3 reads TGTGCCAGCAGTCTAGACAGGGAAGCTAACTATGGCTACACCTTC. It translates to CASSLDREANYGYTF.

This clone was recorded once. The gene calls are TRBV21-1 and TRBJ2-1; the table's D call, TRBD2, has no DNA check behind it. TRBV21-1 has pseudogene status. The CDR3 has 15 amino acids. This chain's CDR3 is CASGAWLAGNNEQFF. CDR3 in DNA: TGTGCCAGCGGGGCGTGGCTAGCGGGAAACAATGAGCAGTTCTTC.

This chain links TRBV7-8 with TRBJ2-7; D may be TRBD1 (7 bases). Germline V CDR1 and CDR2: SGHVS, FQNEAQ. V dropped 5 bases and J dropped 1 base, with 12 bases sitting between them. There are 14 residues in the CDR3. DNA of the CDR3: TGTGCCAGCAGCCCCGGGGGACAGTCCTACGAGCAGTACTTC. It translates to CASSPGGQSYEQYF.

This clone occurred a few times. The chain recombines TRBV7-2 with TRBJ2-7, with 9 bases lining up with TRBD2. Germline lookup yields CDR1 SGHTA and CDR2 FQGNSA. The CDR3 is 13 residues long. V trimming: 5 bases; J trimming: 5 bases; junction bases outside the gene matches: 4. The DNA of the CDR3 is TGTGCCAGCAGCGTTAGCGGGAGACACGAGCAGTACTTC. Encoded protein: CASSVSGRHEQYF.

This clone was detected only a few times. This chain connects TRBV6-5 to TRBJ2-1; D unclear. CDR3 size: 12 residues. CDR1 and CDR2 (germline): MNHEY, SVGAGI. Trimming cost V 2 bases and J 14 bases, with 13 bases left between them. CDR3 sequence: CASSYLPVRKFF. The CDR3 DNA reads TGTGCCAGCAGTTACCTTCCAGTTCGTAAGTTCTTC.

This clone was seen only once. Written as DNA, the CDR3 is TGCAGCGTTCGCCTCCTAGCGGGATCAGATACGCAGTATTTT. This encodes CSVRLLAGSDTQYF. J is TRBJ2-3 and V is TRBV29-1, with 9 bases fitting TRBD2. There are 14 residues in the CDR3. Germline V lookup: CDR1 SQVTM, CDR2 ANQGSEA. Germline trimming cut 5 bases from V and 4 bases from J; bases unmatched to any gene: 7.

The DNA of the CDR3 is TGTGCCAGCAGTTACTCGAGGGGACAGGGTGGCTATGGCTACACCTTC. As protein: CASSYSRGQGGYGYTF. V usage is TRBV6-5 and J usage is TRBJ1-2; 9 bases map to TRBD1. This CDR3 contains 16 residues. V dropped 0 bases and J dropped 4; count of bases not matched to a gene: 6. The germline CDR1 and CDR2 sequences are MNHEY and SVGAGI.

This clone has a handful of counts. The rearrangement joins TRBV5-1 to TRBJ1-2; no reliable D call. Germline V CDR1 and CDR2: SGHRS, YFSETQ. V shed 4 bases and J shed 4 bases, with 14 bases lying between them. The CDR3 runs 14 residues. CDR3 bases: TGCGCCAGCAGCCTCGCGGGGTCCTCCTATGGCTACACCTTC. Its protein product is CASSLAGSSYGYTF.